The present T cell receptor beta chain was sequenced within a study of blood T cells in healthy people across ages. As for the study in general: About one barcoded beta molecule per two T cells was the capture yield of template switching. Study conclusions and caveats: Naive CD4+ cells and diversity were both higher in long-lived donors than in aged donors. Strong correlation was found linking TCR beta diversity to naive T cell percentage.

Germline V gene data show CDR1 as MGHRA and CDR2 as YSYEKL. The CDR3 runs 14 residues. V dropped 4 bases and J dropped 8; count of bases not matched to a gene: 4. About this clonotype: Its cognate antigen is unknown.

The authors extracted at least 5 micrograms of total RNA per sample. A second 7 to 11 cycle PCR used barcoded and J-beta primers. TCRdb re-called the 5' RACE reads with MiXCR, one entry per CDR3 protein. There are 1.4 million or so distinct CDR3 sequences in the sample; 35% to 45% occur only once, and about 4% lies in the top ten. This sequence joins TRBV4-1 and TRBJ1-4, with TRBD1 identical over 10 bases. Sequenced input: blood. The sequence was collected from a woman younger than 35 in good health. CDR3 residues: CASSRGTGEEKLFF. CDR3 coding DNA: TGCGCCAGCAGCCGAGGGACAGGGGAGGAAAAACTGTTTTTT.